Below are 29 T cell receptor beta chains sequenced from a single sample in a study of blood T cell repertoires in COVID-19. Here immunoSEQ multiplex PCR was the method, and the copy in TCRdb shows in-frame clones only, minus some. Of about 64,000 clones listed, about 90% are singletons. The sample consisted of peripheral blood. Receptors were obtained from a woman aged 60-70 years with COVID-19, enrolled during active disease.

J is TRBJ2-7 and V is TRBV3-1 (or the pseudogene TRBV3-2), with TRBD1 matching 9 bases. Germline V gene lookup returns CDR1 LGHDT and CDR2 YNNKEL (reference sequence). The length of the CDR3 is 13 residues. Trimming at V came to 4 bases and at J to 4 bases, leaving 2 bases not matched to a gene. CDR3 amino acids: CASSRQGEYEQYF. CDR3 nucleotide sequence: TGTGCCAGCAGCCGACAGGGGGAATACGAGCAGTACTTC.

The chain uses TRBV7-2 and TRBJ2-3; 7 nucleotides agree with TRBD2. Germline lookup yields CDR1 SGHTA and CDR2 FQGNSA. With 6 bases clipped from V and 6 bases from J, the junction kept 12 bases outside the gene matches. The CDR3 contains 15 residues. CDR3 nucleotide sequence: TGTGCCAGCAGGGGGAGGACTAGGTTGGAGGATACGCAGTATTTT. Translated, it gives CASRGRTRLEDTQYF.

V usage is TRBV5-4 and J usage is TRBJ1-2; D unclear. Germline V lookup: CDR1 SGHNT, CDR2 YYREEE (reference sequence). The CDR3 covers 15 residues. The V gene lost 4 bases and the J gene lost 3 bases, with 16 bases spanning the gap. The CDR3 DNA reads TGTGCCAGCAGCAAGGCCCCCCCAGGCGACTATGGCTACACCTTC. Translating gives CASSKAPPGDYGYTF.

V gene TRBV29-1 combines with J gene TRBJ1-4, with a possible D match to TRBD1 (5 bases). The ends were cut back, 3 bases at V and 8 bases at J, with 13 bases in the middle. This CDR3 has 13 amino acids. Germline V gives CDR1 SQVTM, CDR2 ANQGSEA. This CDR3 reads CSVDNGAGEKLFF. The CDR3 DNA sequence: TGCAGCGTTGACAATGGGGCCGGGGAAAAACTGTTTTTT.

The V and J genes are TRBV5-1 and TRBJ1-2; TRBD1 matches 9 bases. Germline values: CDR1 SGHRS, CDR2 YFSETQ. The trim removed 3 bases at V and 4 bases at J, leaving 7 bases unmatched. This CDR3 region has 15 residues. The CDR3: CASSWSPGQGYGYTF. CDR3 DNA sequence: TGCGCCAGCAGCTGGTCCCCGGGACAGGGCTATGGCTACACCTTC.

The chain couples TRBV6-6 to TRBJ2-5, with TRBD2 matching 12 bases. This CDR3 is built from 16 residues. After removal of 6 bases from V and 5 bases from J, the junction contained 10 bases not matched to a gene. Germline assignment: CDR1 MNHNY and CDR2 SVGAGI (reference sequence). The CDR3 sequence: CASSSTSGRFFETQYF. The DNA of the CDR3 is TGTGCCAGCAGCTCGACTAGCGGGAGATTTTTTGAGACCCAGTACTTC.

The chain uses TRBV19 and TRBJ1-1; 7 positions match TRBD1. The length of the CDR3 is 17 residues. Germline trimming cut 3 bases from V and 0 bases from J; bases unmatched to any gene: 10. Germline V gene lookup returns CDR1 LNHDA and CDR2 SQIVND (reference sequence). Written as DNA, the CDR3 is TGTGCCAGTAGTATGAATATTGGGACAGACATGAACACTGAAGCTTTCTTT. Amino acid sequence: CASSMNIGTDMNTEAFF.

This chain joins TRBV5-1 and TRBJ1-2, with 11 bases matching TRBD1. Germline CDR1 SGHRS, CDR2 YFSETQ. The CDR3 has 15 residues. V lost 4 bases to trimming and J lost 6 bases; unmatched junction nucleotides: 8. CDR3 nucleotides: TGCGCCAGCAGCACCGGGGACAGGGGGATGGATGGCTACACCTTC. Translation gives CASSTGDRGMDGYTF.

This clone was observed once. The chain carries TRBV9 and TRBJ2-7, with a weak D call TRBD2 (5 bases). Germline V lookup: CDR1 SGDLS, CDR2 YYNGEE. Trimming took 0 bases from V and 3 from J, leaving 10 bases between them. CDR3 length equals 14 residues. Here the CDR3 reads CASSVDSDRYEQYF. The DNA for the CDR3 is TGTGCCAGCAGCGTAGATAGCGACCGCTACGAGCAGTACTTC.

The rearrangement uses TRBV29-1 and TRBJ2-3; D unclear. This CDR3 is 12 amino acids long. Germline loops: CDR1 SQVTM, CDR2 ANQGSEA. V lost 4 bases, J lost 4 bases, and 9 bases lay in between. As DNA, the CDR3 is TGCAGCGTTGTGGCGGCCGCAGATACGCAGTATTTT. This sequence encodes CSVVAAADTQYF.

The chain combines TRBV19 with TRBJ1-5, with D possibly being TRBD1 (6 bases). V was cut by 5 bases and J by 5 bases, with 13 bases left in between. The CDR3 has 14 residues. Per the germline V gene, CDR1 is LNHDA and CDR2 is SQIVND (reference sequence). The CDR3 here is CASSYRDNDQPQHF. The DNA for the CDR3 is TGTGCCAGTAGTTACCGGGACAATGATCAGCCCCAGCATTTT.

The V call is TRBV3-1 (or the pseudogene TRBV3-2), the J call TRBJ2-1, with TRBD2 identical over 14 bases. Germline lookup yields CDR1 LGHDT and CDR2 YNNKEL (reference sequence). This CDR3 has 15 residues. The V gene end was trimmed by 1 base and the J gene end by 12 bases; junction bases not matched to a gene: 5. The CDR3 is CASSQATSGRVVQFF. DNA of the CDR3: TGTGCCAGCAGCCAAGCGACTAGCGGGAGGGTTGTGCAGTTCTTC.

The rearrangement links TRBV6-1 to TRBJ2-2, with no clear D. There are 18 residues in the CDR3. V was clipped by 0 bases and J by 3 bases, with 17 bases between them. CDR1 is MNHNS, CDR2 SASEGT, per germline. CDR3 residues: CASSEAGEVIRDTGELFF. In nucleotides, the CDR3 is TGTGCCAGCAGTGAAGCGGGCGAAGTTATCCGCGACACCGGGGAGCTGTTTTTT.

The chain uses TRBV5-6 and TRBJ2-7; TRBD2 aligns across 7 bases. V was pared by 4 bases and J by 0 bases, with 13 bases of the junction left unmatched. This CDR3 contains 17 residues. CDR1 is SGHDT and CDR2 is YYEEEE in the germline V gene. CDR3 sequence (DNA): TGTGCCAGCAGCCTAAGTGGTCCCTGGGGGGGCTCCTACGAGCAGTACTTC. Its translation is CASSLSGPWGGSYEQYF. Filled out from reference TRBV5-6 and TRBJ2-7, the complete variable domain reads DAGVTQSPTHLIKTRGQQVTLRCSPKSGHDTVSWYQQALGQGPQFIFQYYEEEERQRGNFPDRFSGHQFPNYSSELNVNALLLGDSALYLCASSLSGPWGGSYEQYFGPGTRLTVT.

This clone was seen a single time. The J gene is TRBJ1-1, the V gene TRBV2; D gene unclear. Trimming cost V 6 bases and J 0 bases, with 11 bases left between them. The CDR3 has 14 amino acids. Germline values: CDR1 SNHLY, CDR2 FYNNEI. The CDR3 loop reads CASSRVNLNTEAFF. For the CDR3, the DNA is TGTGCCAGCAGCCGGGTCAACTTGAACACTGAAGCTTTCTTT.

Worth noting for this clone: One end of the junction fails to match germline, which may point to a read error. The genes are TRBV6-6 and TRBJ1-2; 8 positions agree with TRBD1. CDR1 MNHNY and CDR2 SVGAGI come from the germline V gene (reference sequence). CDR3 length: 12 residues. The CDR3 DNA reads TGTGCCAGCAGTTACTCGATGGGACAGGAACGTTTC. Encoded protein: CASSYSMGQERF.

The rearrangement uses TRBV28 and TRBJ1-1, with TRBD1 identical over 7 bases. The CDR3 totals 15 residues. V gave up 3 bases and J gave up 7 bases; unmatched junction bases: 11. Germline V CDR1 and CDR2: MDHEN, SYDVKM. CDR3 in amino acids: CASSLRGEGASEAFF. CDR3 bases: TGTGCCAGCAGTTTGCGGGGGGAGGGGGCGAGTGAAGCTTTCTTT.

The CDR3: CSASRLDSYNEQFF. CDR3 coding DNA: TGCAGTGCTAGTCGACTCGACTCCTACAATGAGCAGTTCTTC. This chain links TRBV20-1 with TRBJ2-1, with D unclear. Germline-derived CDR1 and CDR2 are DFQATT and SNEGSKA (reference sequence). The V end lost 3 bases, the J end lost 0 bases, and 9 bases lay between the germline ends. This CDR3 has 14 amino acids.

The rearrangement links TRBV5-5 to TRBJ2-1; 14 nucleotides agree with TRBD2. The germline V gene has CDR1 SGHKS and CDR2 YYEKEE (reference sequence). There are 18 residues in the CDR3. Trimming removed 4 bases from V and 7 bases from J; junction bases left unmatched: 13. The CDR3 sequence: CASSPRRTSGGPGNEQFF. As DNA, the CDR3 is TGTGCCAGCAGCCCCAGGCGGACTAGCGGGGGGCCCGGGAATGAGCAGTTCTTC.

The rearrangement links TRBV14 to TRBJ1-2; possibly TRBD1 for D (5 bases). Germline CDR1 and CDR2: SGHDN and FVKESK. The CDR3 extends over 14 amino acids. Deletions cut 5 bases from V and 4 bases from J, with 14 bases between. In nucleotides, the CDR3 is TGTGCCAGCAGCGCGGGACTTGGCGGCTATGGCTACACCTTC. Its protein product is CASSAGLGGYGYTF.

DNA of the CDR3: TGTGCCAGCGGGGGGATGGGGGAGGAGCAGTTCTTC. As protein: CASGGMGEEQFF. The genes are TRBV2 and TRBJ2-1; tentative D call: TRBD2 (6 bases). The V and J ends lost 8 bases and 10 bases respectively, with 15 bases between them. CDR1 is SNHLY and CDR2 is FYNNEI in the germline V gene. There are 12 residues in the CDR3.

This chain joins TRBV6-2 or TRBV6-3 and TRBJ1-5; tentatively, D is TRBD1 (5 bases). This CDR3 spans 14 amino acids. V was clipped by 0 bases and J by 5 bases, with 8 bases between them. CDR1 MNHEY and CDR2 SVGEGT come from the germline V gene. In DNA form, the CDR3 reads TGTGCCAGCAGTTACTCGGCAGGGTATCAGCCCCAGCATTTT. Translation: CASSYSAGYQPQHF.

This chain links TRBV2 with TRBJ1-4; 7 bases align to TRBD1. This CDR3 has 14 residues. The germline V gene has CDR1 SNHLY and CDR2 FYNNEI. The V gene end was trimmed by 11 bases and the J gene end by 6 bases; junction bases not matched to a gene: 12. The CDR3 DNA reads TGTGCCTCTGATCGGGACAGCCAGGATGAAAAACTGTTTTTT. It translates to CASDRDSQDEKLFF.

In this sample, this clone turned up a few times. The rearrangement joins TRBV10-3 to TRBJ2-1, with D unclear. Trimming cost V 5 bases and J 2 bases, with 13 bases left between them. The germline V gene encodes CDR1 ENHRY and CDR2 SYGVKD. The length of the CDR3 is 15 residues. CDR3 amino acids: CAISPGEKTYNEQFF. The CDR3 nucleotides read TGTGCCATCAGTCCCGGAGAGAAGACCTACAATGAGCAGTTCTTC.

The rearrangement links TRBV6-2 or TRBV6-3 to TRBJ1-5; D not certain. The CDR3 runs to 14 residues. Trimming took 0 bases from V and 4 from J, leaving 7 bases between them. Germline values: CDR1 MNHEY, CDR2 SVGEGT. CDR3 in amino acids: CASSYSSRNQPQHF. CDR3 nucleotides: TGTGCCAGCAGTTACTCAAGTCGGAATCAGCCCCAGCATTTT.

The CDR3 loop is CASSWGGGGQETQYF. Here the CDR3 DNA reads TGCGCCAGCAGCTGGGGAGGGGGTGGCCAAGAGACCCAGTACTTC. The V and J genes are TRBV5-1 and TRBJ2-5; tentative D call: TRBD2 (7 bases). The CDR3 consists of 15 residues. Trimming left V 3 bases short and J 1 base short, with 13 bases between. Germline CDR1 SGHRS, CDR2 YFSETQ.

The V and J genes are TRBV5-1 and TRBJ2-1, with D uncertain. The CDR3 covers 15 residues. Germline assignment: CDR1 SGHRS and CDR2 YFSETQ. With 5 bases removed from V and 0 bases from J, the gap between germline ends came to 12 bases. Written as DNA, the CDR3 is TGCGCCAGCAGGCGTCTAGTCGACTCCTACAATGAGCAGTTCTTC. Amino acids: CASRRLVDSYNEQFF. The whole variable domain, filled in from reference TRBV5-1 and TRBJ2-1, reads KAGVTQTPRYLIKTRGQQVTLSCSPISGHRSVSWYQQTPGQGLQFLFEYFSETQRNKGNFPGRFSGRQFSNSRSEMNVSTLELGDSALYLCASRRLVDSYNEQFFGPGTRLTVL.

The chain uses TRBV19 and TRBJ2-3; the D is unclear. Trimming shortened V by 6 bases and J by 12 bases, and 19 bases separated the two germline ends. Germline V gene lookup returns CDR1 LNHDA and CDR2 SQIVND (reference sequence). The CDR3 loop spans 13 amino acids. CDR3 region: CASRSTAEPAQYF. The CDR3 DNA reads TGTGCCAGTAGGTCGACTGCGGAACCAGCCCAGTATTTT.

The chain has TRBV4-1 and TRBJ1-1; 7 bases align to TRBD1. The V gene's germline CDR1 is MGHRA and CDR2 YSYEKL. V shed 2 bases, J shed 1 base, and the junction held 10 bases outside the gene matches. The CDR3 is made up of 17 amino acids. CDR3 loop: CASSQYRGVGENTEAFF. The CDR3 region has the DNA TGCGCCAGCAGCCAATACAGGGGAGTGGGGGAGAACACTGAAGCTTTCTTT.